The present entry profiles one T cell receptor (beta chain) with its context. This sample is drawn from a study of shared clonotypes between healthy human individuals. Across the study: CD4 naive and memory got three plates each, CD8 naive two, CD8 memory one.

V was clipped by 6 bases and J by 2 bases, with 12 bases between them. The length of the CDR3 is 14 residues. From germline, CDR1 is SNHLY and CDR2 FYNNEI. Sequencing used immunoSEQ multiplex PCR; TCRdb keeps in-frame clones, though not all of them. The sample consists of about 980,000 clones, less than 85% of them appearing once. Those who donated were healthy HIV-negative adults, with no recent acute infections or vaccinations reported. The origin of this receptor is a man younger than 35 in good health. What was sequenced was memory CD4+ T cells sorted from blood. The subset denotes: CD45RA-negative fraction. The chain is built from TRBV2 and TRBJ2-3, with D possibly TRBD1 on 5 matching bases. In DNA, the CDR3 is TGTGCCAGCAGCCAAGGGGTAACCACAGATACGCAGTATTTT. Its translation is CASSQGVTTDTQYF.